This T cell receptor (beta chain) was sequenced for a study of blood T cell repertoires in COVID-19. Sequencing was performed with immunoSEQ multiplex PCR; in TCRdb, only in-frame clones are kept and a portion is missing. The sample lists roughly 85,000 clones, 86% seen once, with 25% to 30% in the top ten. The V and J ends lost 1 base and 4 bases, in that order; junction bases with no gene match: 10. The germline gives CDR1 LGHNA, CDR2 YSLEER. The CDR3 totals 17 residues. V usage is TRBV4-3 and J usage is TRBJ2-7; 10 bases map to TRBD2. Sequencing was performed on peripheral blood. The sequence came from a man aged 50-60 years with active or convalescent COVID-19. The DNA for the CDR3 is TGCGCCAGCAGCCAAGCCACTCCGACTAGCGGGCTTTACGAGCAGTACTTC. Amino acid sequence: CASSQATPTSGLYEQYF.